This T cell receptor (beta chain) is from a study of T cell responses to AZD1222 COVID-19 vaccine. Study-wide results and limits: Repertoire samples came only from after the peak T cell response. White British ancestry dominated among donors, who included more females, and clonal diversity was possibly underestimated.

Data came from immunoSEQ multiplex PCR; TCRdb stores just in-frame clones and leaves some out. Counted here are 130,000 to 150,000 clones, 75% to 90% occurring once; the ten biggest clones make up roughly 1.5%. With respect to this clone: Its antigen is unidentified.

The sample here was peripheral blood, taken on day 0 of AZD1222 vaccination. The TCR originated in an adult in good health.

The CDR3 sequence: CAWGLINYNEQFF. The CDR3 coding sequence is TGTGCCTGGGGGTTAATTAATTACAATGAGCAGTTCTTC. J is TRBJ2-1 and V is TRBV30; no clear D. Trimming removed 5 bases from V and 4 bases from J, with 12 bases in between. The germline CDR1 and CDR2 sequences are GTSNPN and SVGIG (reference sequence). This CDR3 region has 13 residues.